Below are 24 T cell receptor beta chains sequenced from a single sample in a study of CD8 T cells in ankylosing spondylitis listed by TCRdb under 2017. Library preparation used 5' RACE. The sequencer listed for this sample is Illumina HiSeq 2500. Using fastp trimming at Q25 and MiXCR clonotype assembly, TCRdb reanalyzed the public sequencing data and kept in-frame beta chains. Entries are consolidated by CDR3 protein sequence, retaining the most common genes and DNA. This sample is represented by over 30,000 distinct CDR3 sequences; roughly 12% of them were singletons. The ten largest clones capture about a third of the sample. Sequencing input: synovial fluid, either unsorted or a sorted T cell fraction (not recorded which). The receptors originated from a male donor with ankylosing spondylitis.

This clonotype was counted a few times. J is TRBJ2-5 and V is TRBV28, with 13 nucleotides matching TRBD2. The CDR3 contains 18 residues. CDR1 is MDHEN, CDR2 SYDVKM, per germline. V was clipped by 3 bases and J by 5 bases; unmatched bases: 12. CDR3 in DNA: TGTGCCAGCAGTTTTGGTAAACTAGCGGGAGGGGAGTCGGAGACCCAGTACTTC. It yields the protein CASSFGKLAGGESETQYF.

This clonotype came up many times. V and J are TRBV25-1 and TRBJ2-2; 9 bases are shared with TRBD1. J was trimmed by 7 bases and V by 4 bases; bases with no gene match: 7. In germline, CDR1 is MGHDK, CDR2 SYGVNS. The CDR3 has 15 amino acids. The CDR3 here is CASSGTGVGIGELFF. The CDR3 DNA reads TGTGCCAGCAGTGGGACAGGGGTAGGGATCGGGGAGCTGTTTTTT.

The chain uses TRBV29-1 and TRBJ2-7, with TRBD1 matching 11 bases. Per the germline V gene, CDR1 is SQVTM and CDR2 is ANQGSEA. V was pared by 4 bases and J by 1 base, with 6 bases of the junction left unmatched. The CDR3 totals 15 residues. The CDR3 bases are TGCAGCGTTGGGCAGGGACAGGGGGTATCCTACGAGCAGTACTTC. Translation gives CSVGQGQGVSYEQYF.

This clonotype was observed at least ten times. The J gene is TRBJ2-7, the V gene TRBV5-1; D may correspond to TRBD1 or TRBD2 (7 bases each). The CDR3 runs to 14 residues. Germline V lookup: CDR1 SGHRS, CDR2 YFSETQ. V was pared by 3 bases and J by 3 bases, with 13 bases between. CDR3 residues: CASSWGGDSYEQYF. The CDR3 coding sequence is TGCGCCAGCAGCTGGGGAGGGGACAGCTACGAGCAGTACTTC.

In its sample, this clonotype was seen many times. At one end the junction does not follow the germline gene, possibly because of a read error. This chain joins TRBV6-5 and TRBJ2-7, with 8 bases aligning to TRBD1. The germline V gene encodes CDR1 MNHEY and CDR2 SVGAGI. The CDR3 runs 15 residues. CDR3 in DNA: TGTGCCAGCAGTTACTCCGGGACAGGCTCCCACGAGCAGTACTTC. Its protein product is CASSYSGTGSHEQYF.

This chain uses TRBV10-3 with TRBJ2-7, with 7 bases identical to TRBD1. Germline V gene data show CDR1 as ENHRY and CDR2 as SYGVKD. The V segment lost 2 bases and the J segment 1 base; nucleotides outside the gene matches: 14. This CDR3 comprises 18 residues. CDR3 coding DNA: TGTGCCATCAGTGAGGTAAAGGACAGGTCTGTGGTGTCCTACGAGCAGTACTTC. This translates into CAISEVKDRSVVSYEQYF.

This clonotype was counted between two and nine times. This chain connects TRBV20-1 to TRBJ1-1; D might be TRBD1 (5 bases). Germline values: CDR1 DFQATT, CDR2 SNEGSKA (reference sequence). The CDR3 is 13 residues long. V dropped 3 bases and J dropped 3 bases, with 11 bases sitting between them. DNA of the CDR3: TGCAGTGCTAGTGGGGGTCCCCACACTGAAGCTTTCTTT. Its translation: CSASGGPHTEAFF.

V gene TRBV4-1 combines with J gene TRBJ2-1, with TRBD2 as a possible D gene (5 bases). The CDR3 length is 14 residues. V gave up 0 bases and J gave up 7 bases, with 10 bases separating them. CDR1 and CDR2 from the germline V gene are MGHRA and YSYEKL. CDR3 in DNA: TGCGCCAGCAGCCAAGAGAGGGTAGGAAATGAGCAGTTCTTC. Protein sequence: CASSQERVGNEQFF.

This clonotype was picked up many times. The chain has TRBV20-1 and TRBJ1-1; tentatively, D is TRBD1 (5 bases). The CDR3 has 12 residues. The ends were cut back, 6 bases at V and 1 base at J, with 9 bases in the middle. Germline CDR1 DFQATT, CDR2 SNEGSKA (reference sequence). The CDR3 nucleotides read TGCAGTGCCCAGGGAAAGAACACTGAAGCTTTCTTT. Translated, it gives CSAQGKNTEAFF.

This clonotype was counted at least ten times. The chain combines TRBV20-1 with TRBJ1-3, with 9 bases identical to TRBD1. This CDR3 comprises 14 residues. V lost 5 bases, J lost 4 bases, and 6 bases stayed unmatched. Germline V gene lookup returns CDR1 DFQATT and CDR2 SNEGSKA (reference sequence). CDR3 protein: CSAPGQGSGNTIYF. The CDR3 DNA reads as TGCAGTGCTCCGGGACAGGGATCCGGAAACACCATATATTTT.

The V and J genes are TRBV4-1 and TRBJ2-7, with a possible D match to TRBD2 (6 bases). Trimming cost V 4 bases and J 4 bases, with 23 bases left between them. Germline lookup yields CDR1 MGHRA and CDR2 YSYEKL. The CDR3 spans 17 residues. As DNA, the CDR3 is TGCGCCAGCAGCCCGAGGGGACTTCCCATCCAACAATACGAGCAGTACTTC. This codes for CASSPRGLPIQQYEQYF.

This clonotype has just a few counts. V is TRBV4-2 and J is TRBJ1-4; TRBD1 matches at 9 bases. Germline CDR1 and CDR2: LGHNA and YNFKEQ. This CDR3 spans 15 amino acids. The junction had 5 bases not matched to a gene; V was cut back by 1 base and J by 8 bases. The CDR3 region has the DNA TGTGCCAGCAGCCAAGCGCGCGGGACAGGGGAAAAACTGTTTTTT. Translation: CASSQARGTGEKLFF.

This clonotype was found many times. The chain recombines TRBV9 with TRBJ2-1, with 8 bases matching TRBD2. V dropped 0 bases and J dropped 2; count of bases not matched to a gene: 4. The CDR3 loop spans 16 amino acids. In germline, CDR1 is SGDLS, CDR2 YYNGEE. The CDR3 region is CASSVEWREAYNEQFF. For the CDR3, the DNA is TGTGCCAGCAGCGTAGAGTGGCGGGAGGCCTACAATGAGCAGTTCTTC.

This clonotype was detected many times. The rearrangement joins TRBV6-1 to TRBJ2-4; 7 positions agree with TRBD2. Germline loops: CDR1 MNHNS, CDR2 SASEGT. Unmatched junction bases numbered 4, after V lost 7 bases and J lost 1 base. CDR3 size: 14 residues. CDR3 coding DNA: TGTGCCAGCAAGGGAGGGAAGGCCAAAAACATTCAGTACTTC. This translates into CASKGGKAKNIQYF.

The chain employs TRBV19 and TRBJ2-6, with D unresolved. With 7 bases removed from V and 0 bases from J, the gap between germline ends came to 7 bases. This CDR3 spans 14 amino acids. Germline loops: CDR1 LNHDA, CDR2 SQIVND (reference sequence). CDR3 bases: TGTGCCAGTAACCGGTACTCTGGGGCCAACGTCCTGACTTTC. Protein sequence: CASNRYSGANVLTF.

As DNA, the CDR3 is TGCGCCAGCAGCCAAGTAGATGGAGGCCTAAGGGAGCAGTACTTC. It translates to CASSQVDGGLREQYF. V gene TRBV4-3 combines with J gene TRBJ2-7; maybe TRBD2 (5 bases). Germline-derived CDR1 and CDR2 are LGHNA and YSLEER. V dropped 1 base and J dropped 7 bases, with 17 bases sitting between them. This CDR3 spans 15 amino acids.

This clonotype was counted between two and nine times. The chain is built from TRBV4-1 and TRBJ2-1, with 8 bases lining up with TRBD2. The CDR3 consists of 16 residues. Germline V gene data show CDR1 as MGHRA and CDR2 as YSYEKL. Losses at the gene ends were 4 bases for V and 9 bases for J; bases not matched to a gene: 14. The CDR3 DNA reads TGCGCCAGCAGCCCAACCTGGACTAGCAGTTCCGGTGAGCAGTTCTTC. Encoded protein: CASSPTWTSSSGEQFF.

The V and J genes are TRBV7-2 and TRBJ2-7; D gene uncertain. Germline V CDR1 and CDR2: SGHTA, FQGNSA. There are 14 residues in the CDR3. Trimming took 5 bases from V and 3 from J, leaving 14 bases between them. CDR3 nucleotide sequence: TGTGCCAGCAGCATACCTAATATAGGCTACGAGCAGTACTTC. The encoded protein is CASSIPNIGYEQYF.

This clonotype was counted at least ten times. The CDR3 region has the DNA TGTGCCAGCAGTATTGGACGGCGGGCTGAAGCTTTCTTT. It translates to CASSIGRRAEAFF. The J gene is TRBJ1-1, the V gene TRBV27; D remains ambiguous. The length of the CDR3 is 13 residues. With 5 bases removed from V and 6 bases from J, the gap between germline ends came to 13 bases. The germline V gene encodes CDR1 MNHEY and CDR2 SMNVEV (reference sequence).

The chain employs TRBV6-4 and TRBJ2-1, with 7 bases matching TRBD2. The V gene end was trimmed by 2 bases and the J gene end by 6 bases; junction bases not matched to a gene: 4. The CDR3 runs 14 residues. Per germline, CDR1 MRHNA and CDR2 SNTAGT. CDR3 DNA: TGTGCCAGCAGTGACAGGCGGACTAGCAATGAGCAGTTCTTC. Its protein is CASSDRRTSNEQFF.

This clonotype was seen a handful of times. The V call is TRBV27, the J call TRBJ1-2; D may be TRBD1 (5 bases). The CDR3 totals 13 residues. Trimming took 0 bases from V and 6 from J, leaving 8 bases between them. The germline V gene has CDR1 MNHEY and CDR2 SMNVEV (reference sequence). The CDR3 DNA reads TGTGCCAGCAGTTTATCGGGGGGAGATGGCTACACCTTC. Its translation: CASSLSGGDGYTF.

The chain is built from TRBV5-8 and TRBJ2-7; 8 nucleotides align to TRBD1. V shed 3 bases, J shed 7 bases, and the junction held 15 bases outside the gene matches. The CDR3 has 16 residues. Germline-derived CDR1 and CDR2 are SGHTS and YDEGEE. CDR3 nucleotides: TGTGCCAGCAGCTCCGACCAGGGGGCCGATTCGTGGGAGCAGTACTTC. Protein: CASSSDQGADSWEQYF.

This clonotype was seen repeatedly, ten times or more. The genes are TRBV12-3 or TRBV12-4 and TRBJ2-1; TRBD2 agrees at 13 bases. Germline trimming cut 6 bases from V and 12 bases from J; bases unmatched to any gene: 11. The CDR3 loop spans 15 amino acids. The DNA of the CDR3 is TGTGCCAGCAGCTCGGGACTAGCGGGACCATATCGGCAGTTCTTC. The encoded protein is CASSSGLAGPYRQFF.

The sample holds a few counts of this clonotype. The chain couples TRBV4-1 to TRBJ1-2; D is ambiguous. Germline V gives CDR1 MGHRA, CDR2 YSYEKL. V was cut by 3 bases and J by 3 bases, with 20 bases left in between. The CDR3 contains 17 residues. CDR3 protein: CASSQTVPLDGDYGYTF. CDR3 coding DNA: TGCGCCAGCAGCCAGACCGTTCCCTTGGACGGGGACTATGGCTACACCTTC.